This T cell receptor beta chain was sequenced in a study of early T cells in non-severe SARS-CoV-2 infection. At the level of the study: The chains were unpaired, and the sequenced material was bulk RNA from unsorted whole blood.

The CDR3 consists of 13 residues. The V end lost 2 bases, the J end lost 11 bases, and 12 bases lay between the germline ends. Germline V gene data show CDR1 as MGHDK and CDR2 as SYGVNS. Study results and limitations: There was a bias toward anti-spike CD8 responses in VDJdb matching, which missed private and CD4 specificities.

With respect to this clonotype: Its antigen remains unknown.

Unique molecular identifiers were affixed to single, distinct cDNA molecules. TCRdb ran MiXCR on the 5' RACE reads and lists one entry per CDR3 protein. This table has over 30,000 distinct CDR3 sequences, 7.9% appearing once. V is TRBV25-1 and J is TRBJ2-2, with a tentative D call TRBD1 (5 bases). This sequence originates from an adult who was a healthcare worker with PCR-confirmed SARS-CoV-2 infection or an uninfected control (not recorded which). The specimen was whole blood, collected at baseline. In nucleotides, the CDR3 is TGTGCCAGCAGTGAAGGGGCCCCGTTAGAGCTGTTTTTT. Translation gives CASSEGAPLELFF.